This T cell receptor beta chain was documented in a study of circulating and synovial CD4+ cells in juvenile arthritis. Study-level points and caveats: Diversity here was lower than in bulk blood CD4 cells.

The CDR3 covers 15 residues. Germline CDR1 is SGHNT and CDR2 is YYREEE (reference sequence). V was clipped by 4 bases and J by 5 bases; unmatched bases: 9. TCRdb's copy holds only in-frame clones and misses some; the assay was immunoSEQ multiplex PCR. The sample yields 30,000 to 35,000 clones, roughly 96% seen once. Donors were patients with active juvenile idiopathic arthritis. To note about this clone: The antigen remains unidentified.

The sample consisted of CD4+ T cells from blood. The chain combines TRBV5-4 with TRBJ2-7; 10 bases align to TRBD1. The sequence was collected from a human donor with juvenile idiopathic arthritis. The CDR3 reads CASSQNGDRGDEQYF. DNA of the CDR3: TGTGCCAGCAGCCAGAACGGGGACAGGGGAGACGAGCAGTACTTC.